This record looks at one T cell receptor beta chain sequence and its context. This receptor's antigen is unknown. No base-level quality is on record; no much larger clone is a single base apart. This sample is drawn from a study of cytomegalovirus exposure and HLA in healthy donors (TCRdb year 2017). For context, the study as a whole: The 670 or so repertoires of the first cohort and the approximately 110 validation repertoires were produced on the same platform, according to a later analysis. Besides the first cohort of more than 650 subjects, a separate validation cohort made up of some 110 different subjects was used. The aim of the study was to test whether cataloging public T cell receptors could identify signatures of past pathogen exposure. High-throughput TCR immunosequencing, statistical association of individual TCRs with disease status, and machine learning were combined to predict cytomegalovirus infection status. Overall study outcomes, separate from this receptor: All 120 or so repertoires were used to score co-occurrence in the validation cohort in a later analysis, because that analysis had no HLA typing for the cohort. In a later analysis, TCRs clustered in the first cohort were found to also tend to co-occur in the approximately 120 validation repertoires, with about 94% of cluster scores above 0. The authors suggested that the approach could potentially be extended to other disease states and immunological phenotypes. The study gave a list of about 150 TCR beta chains associated with cytomegalovirus. Most TCR sequences were seen in very few donors, while some public TCRs were found in many individuals. In both the original and validation cohorts, the classifier was reported to diagnose cytomegalovirus status with high specificity and sensitivity. A few of the identified cytomegalovirus-associated TCR beta chains were confirmed in vitro to be specific for cytomegalovirus antigens.

From the cysteine up to the phenylalanine, the CDR3 has a length of 12 residues. The read is trimmed to its CDR3 DNA, 36 bases read in frame from base 1. After removal of 6 bases from V and 3 bases from J, the junction retains 0 bases not matched to a gene. Taken from the germline V gene, the CDR1 and CDR2 loops are KGHSH and LQKENI. Separate from the roughly 700-subject first cohort, the validation cohort of roughly 120 subjects was the group to which the donors belonged. The method behind the library was the immunoSEQ multiplex PCR assay. The authors' pipeline ran thus. A statistical classification framework was developed to diagnose cytomegalovirus status using the catalog of TCR beta chain sequences. As stored in TCRdb, this immuneACCESS dataset retains in-frame rearrangements with V and J assigned. A fraction of the clones does not appear; measured against another copy, unresolved V genes explain less than half of the discrepancy, and the remainder lacks a known reason. The DNA gave D and trimming, while V, J and clone size come from that table. In all, the sample holds roughly 190,000 clones, and about 84% of those were seen once. The biggest ten clones account for roughly 1.6% of the sample.

The source of this sequence is a woman under 30 in good health and CMV-seronegative. The specimen was PBMCs. In this chain, TRBV18 is recombined with TRBJ2-5; TRBD2 aligns with 8 central bases. The CDR3 is CASSSGKETQYF. The base sequence is TGTGCCAGCTCTAGCGGGAAAGAGACCCAGTACTTC.